The clone carrying this T cell receptor (beta chain) was observed at least ten times. Its antigen remains unknown. These data come from a study of T cells in Graves' hyperthyroidism and ophthalmopathy. The V gene's germline CDR1 is LNHDA and CDR2 SQIVND (reference sequence). Between the trimmed V and J ends, which lost 4 bases and 4 bases, there was a span of 16 bases. The CDR3 sequence is 15 residues long. Broader study findings: In validation, the model predicted ophthalmopathy. These predictions came a median roughly 6.5 months before onset.

The source material, RNA transcripts, was used to amplify TCR beta CDR3 regions. Primed by the HTBI set, a first-round RT-PCR was run on the TCR CDR3. One entry per CDR3 protein, called by TCRdb with MiXCR from the multiplex PCR reads. The sample contains approximately 520,000 distinct CDR3 sequences, less than 25% of which appear only once. The sample comprised blood. The J gene is TRBJ1-2, the V gene TRBV19, with D perhaps TRBD1 (5 bases). The receptor's source is a young man with Graves' hyperthyroidism. The CDR3 loop reads CASSKWTKFLYGYTF. DNA of the CDR3: TGTGCCAGTAGTAAGTGGACAAAATTTCTCTATGGCTACACCTTC.